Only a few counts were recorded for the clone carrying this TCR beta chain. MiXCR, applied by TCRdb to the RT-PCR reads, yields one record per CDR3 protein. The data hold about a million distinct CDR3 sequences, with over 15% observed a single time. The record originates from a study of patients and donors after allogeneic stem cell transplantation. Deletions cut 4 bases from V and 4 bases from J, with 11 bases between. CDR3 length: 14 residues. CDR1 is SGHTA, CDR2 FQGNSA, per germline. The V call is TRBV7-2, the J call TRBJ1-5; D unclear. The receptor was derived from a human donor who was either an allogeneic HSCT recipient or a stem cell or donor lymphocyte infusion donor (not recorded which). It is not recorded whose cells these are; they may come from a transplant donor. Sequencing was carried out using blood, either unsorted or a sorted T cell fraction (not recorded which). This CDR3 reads CASSSLQRNQPQHF. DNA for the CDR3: TGTGCCAGCAGCTCCCTACAGAGAAATCAGCCCCAGCATTTT.